The rows below give T cell receptor beta chains drawn from one sample of a study of blood T cells in healthy people across ages. One entry per CDR3 protein results from TCRdb running MiXCR on the 5' RACE reads. The sample records 1 million or so distinct CDR3 sequences, roughly 24% being singletons. These sequences were also reported in another study, on T cells of mothers and their children.

Sequencing was done on a sample of blood. Receptor source: a girl aged 2-15 years in good health. Each CDR3 is given without its conserved first and last residue.

ASSVKREDPTHNEQF TRBV9
ASSFFTGAGGNEQF TRBV7-8
ASSLERGGLYEQF TRBV11-2
ASSFLGRTGETQY TRBV28
ASSFPSGLAGEHTQY TRBV28
ASRFGQEQETQY TRBV6-5
ASSVDDGATNEKLF TRBV9
SVRVRETQY TRBV29-1
ASSPNRGRGNIQY TRBV7-2
ATGALPGTRREDEQF TRBV24-1
ASSLGGHNPYEQY TRBV13
ASTGQETQY TRBV5-1
ASSMRDSPNYGYT TRBV6-7
ASSLDGDTEAF TRBV7-9
ASSRGSGETQY TRBV7-7
ASSQDIHPAEELF TRBV4-1
ASSPKGTGYYTIY TRBV9
ASSQEGGGFVYGYT TRBV7-8
ASGPSLDETQY TRBV12-5
SARDPGSYNEQF TRBV20-1
ASRAPGTGRRETQY TRBV6-1
ASSRDSTNIQY TRBV5-4
SARDFGIQY TRBV20-1
ASSKSRLAGGMQF TRBV2
SARPPGLPSYEQY TRBV20-1
ASSLGLDVTGELF TRBV5-1
SARYDLTGTLYQETQY TRBV20-1
ASSGWGGSRNEQF TRBV10-2
SARGWGTGVNSGNTIY TRBV20-1
SARIVQGASYEQY TRBV20-1
ASSDGQHYGCT TRBV28
ANSQEGTGEPIQY TRBV13
SASLYRGPEETQY TRBV20-1
ASSLAGTGELYGYT TRBV12-3/TRBV12-4
AIEGLRYNEQF TRBV24-1
ASSQPSVSNEQF TRBV4-1
ASSFTRNIQY TRBV28
SARVGTDTQY TRBV20-1
ASSSDRAQETQY TRBV7-9
ASSRTGGASDTQY TRBV11-1
ASRQRLTGTSGREDEQF TRBV7-9
SGRGTSYNEQF TRBV29-1
ASRDRYSGNTIY TRBV12-3/TRBV12-4
ATSRRQGNYGYT TRBV15
ASSLALGANEQF TRBV7-9
ASSLGPAYNEQF TRBV7-8
ASSLSEGPYEQY TRBV27
ASSLSLVGDFTDTQY TRBV11-2